This T cell receptor (beta chain) was retrieved from a study of CD8+CD57+ T cells in acquired aplastic anemia. For the study at large: Roughly 3 ug was the average amount of DNA from sorted CD4+ and CD8+ cells.

This clonotype was seen many times. The target antigen is unknown. CD8+CD57+ cell expansion, shown by flow cytometry, had occurred in the patients selected for sequencing. Each patient carried a diagnosis of severe acquired aplastic anemia. Germline loops: CDR1 ENHRY, CDR2 SYGVKD. The CDR3 contains 15 residues. The J segment lost 2 bases and the V segment lost 0 bases, leaving 3 bases of the junction unmatched. According to the study, genomic DNA was the template for TCR beta VDJ and CDR3 profiling. MiXCR, run by TCRdb on the reads, gives a single entry per CDR3 protein. The repertoire holds about 180,000 distinct CDR3 sequences, with approximately 48% as singletons. Regarding the study as a whole: There were 25 to 35 CD8+ CDR3 sequences that occurred in both patients and controls.

Source material: sorted CD4+, CD8+, or CD8+CD57+ T cells (not recorded which) from PBMCs. The chain employs TRBV10-3 and TRBJ1-2; 7 positions match TRBD1. This TCR was recovered from a human donor with aplastic anemia. The CDR3 bases are TGTGCCATCAGTGAGTCGACAGGGCCGAACTATGGCTACACCTTC. It codes for CAISESTGPNYGYTF.